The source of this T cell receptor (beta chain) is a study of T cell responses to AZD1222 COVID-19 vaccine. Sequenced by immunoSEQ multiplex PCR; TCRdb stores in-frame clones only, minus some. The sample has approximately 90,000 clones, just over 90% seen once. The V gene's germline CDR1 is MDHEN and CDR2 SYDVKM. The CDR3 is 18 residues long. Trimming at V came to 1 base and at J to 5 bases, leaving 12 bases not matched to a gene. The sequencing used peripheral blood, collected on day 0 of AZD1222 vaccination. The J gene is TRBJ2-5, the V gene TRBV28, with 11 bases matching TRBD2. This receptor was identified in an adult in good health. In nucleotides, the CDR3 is TGTGCCAGCAGTTTATCTCGGGGTAGCGGGAGGGCCCGGGAGACCCAGTACTTC. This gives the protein CASSLSRGSGRARETQYF.